The 21 T cell receptor beta chains presented below share a single source sample, sequenced in a study of T cell responses to AZD1222 COVID-19 vaccine. TCRdb's table, derived via immunoSEQ multiplex PCR, lists solely in-frame clones and lacks some. The sample has 150,000 to 200,000 clones; around 90% are singletons. Sequences were derived from peripheral blood, sampled 28 days after the second AZD1222 dose. The receptors come from an adult who received the AZD1222 COVID-19 vaccine.

This rearrangement joins TRBV7-6 to TRBJ1-5, with a weak D call TRBD1 (6 bases). Germline assignment: CDR1 SGHVS and CDR2 FNYEAQ. The CDR3 sequence is 16 residues long. V shed 4 bases and J shed 2 bases, with 15 bases lying between them. CDR3 protein: CASSSSTGRGNQPQHF. The DNA for the CDR3 is TGTGCCAGCAGCTCGAGTACAGGGAGAGGCAATCAGCCCCAGCATTTT.

The genes are TRBV3-1 (or the pseudogene TRBV3-2) and TRBJ2-1, with 8 positions matching TRBD1. V lost 1 base to trimming and J lost 9 bases; unmatched junction nucleotides: 11. The CDR3 length is 16 residues. Germline V gene sequence: CDR1 LGHDT, CDR2 YNNKEL (reference sequence). The CDR3 DNA sequence: TGTGCCAGCAGCCAAGTGGGGACAGGTATCCGCGGTGAGCAGTTCTTC. Its protein product is CASSQVGTGIRGEQFF.

The CDR3 sequence: CASSPVWGQGLQPQHF. Here the CDR3 DNA reads TGTGCCAGCAGCCCGGTTTGGGGACAGGGACTTCAGCCCCAGCATTTT. The V gene is TRBV7-2, the J gene TRBJ1-5; 9 bases map to TRBD1. The CDR3 is made up of 16 amino acids. Germline V gene data show CDR1 as SGHTA and CDR2 as FQGNSA. V lost 5 bases and J lost 6; bases outside the gene matches: 11.

The chain links TRBV5-4 to TRBJ2-3; D call uncertain. This CDR3 comprises 14 residues. V lost 0 bases and J lost 0, with 5 bases in between. Germline CDR1 SGHNT, CDR2 YYREEE (reference sequence). The CDR3 here is CASSLDASTDTQYF. The DNA for the CDR3 is TGTGCCAGCAGCTTGGACGCTAGCACAGATACGCAGTATTTT.

This clone was recorded once. This sequence joins TRBV21-1 and TRBJ1-3; TRBD1 was called by the table and not checked on the DNA. TRBV21-1 is given as a pseudogene. This CDR3 spans 17 amino acids. CDR3 sequence reads: CASSLLGGPSSGNTIYF. The CDR3 DNA sequence: TGTGCCAGCAGCCTCCTTGGGGGCCCGAGCTCTGGAAACACCATATATTTT.

The V and J genes are TRBV30 and TRBJ1-1; 8 nucleotides align to TRBD1. V lost 0 bases to trimming and J lost 7 bases; unmatched junction nucleotides: 16. The CDR3 is made up of 17 amino acids. Germline CDR1 is GTSNPN and CDR2 is SVGIG (reference sequence). In nucleotides, the CDR3 is TGTGCCTGGAGTGTGAAGGCGACAGGGGTTGCGGCATTTGAAGCTTTCTTT. Its translation is CAWSVKATGVAAFEAFF.

This chain joins TRBV5-1 and TRBJ1-6, with D hard to call. Germline V gene data show CDR1 as SGHRS and CDR2 as YFSETQ. The CDR3 is 17 amino acids. Trimming shortened V by 0 bases and J by 0 bases, and 10 bases separated the two germline ends. The DNA of the CDR3 is TGCGCCAGCAGCTTGGAGTTCAGGAGCTCCTATAATTCACCCCTCCACTTT. Residues: CASSLEFRSSYNSPLHF.

The chain couples TRBV14 to TRBJ2-7, with D possibly being TRBD2 (6 bases). The CDR3 loop spans 14 amino acids. The germline V gene has CDR1 SGHDN and CDR2 FVKESK. The ends were cut back, 5 bases at V and 3 bases at J, with 14 bases in the middle. CDR3 DNA sequence: TGTGCCAGCAGCTCCCAGGGACTGGGCTACGAGCAGTACTTC. It yields the protein CASSSQGLGYEQYF.

The chain recombines TRBV13 with TRBJ2-5; D assignment may be TRBD1 or TRBD2 (5 bases each). The CDR3 covers 12 residues. V was shortened by 5 bases and J by 5 bases, with 9 bases between the two germline ends. The germline CDR1 and CDR2 sequences are PRHDT and FYEKMQ (reference sequence). CDR3 nucleotide sequence: TGTGCCAGCAGCGCCAGGGAGGAGACCCAGTACTTC. Its protein product is CASSAREETQYF.

The chain uses TRBV7-3 and TRBJ2-2; 8 bases agree with TRBD1. CDR1 and CDR2 (germline): SGHTA, FQGTGA. The CDR3 has 17 residues. Trimming removed 5 bases from V and 0 bases from J; junction bases left unmatched: 8. In DNA, the CDR3 is TGTGCCAGCAGCCCTTTTGCGACAGGGGCGAACACCGGGGAGCTGTTTTTT. Its protein product is CASSPFATGANTGELFF.

The genes are TRBV29-1 and TRBJ2-7; 7 bases map to TRBD1. The CDR3 contains 11 residues. Germline trimming cut 7 bases from V and 4 bases from J; bases unmatched to any gene: 4. Germline loops: CDR1 SQVTM, CDR2 ANQGSEA. CDR3 bases: TGCAGCGGAAACAGGGGATACGAGCAGTACTTC. Translation: CSGNRGYEQYF.

The V and J genes are TRBV19 and TRBJ2-1; 7 positions match TRBD1. The V gene's germline CDR1 is LNHDA and CDR2 SQIVND (reference sequence). V lost 2 bases to trimming and J lost 2 bases; unmatched junction nucleotides: 6. There are 16 residues in the CDR3. The CDR3 region is CASSIQGDMAYNEQFF. The DNA for the CDR3 is TGTGCCAGTAGTATACAGGGGGATATGGCCTACAATGAGCAGTTCTTC.

The rearrangement joins TRBV5-1 to TRBJ1-3; a possible D gene is TRBD1 (5 bases). Germline loops: CDR1 SGHRS, CDR2 YFSETQ. This CDR3 has 15 residues. Trimming shortened V by 0 bases and J by 0 bases, and 7 bases separated the two germline ends. The CDR3 region is CASSLETVSGNTIYF. The CDR3 bases are TGCGCCAGCAGCTTGGAGACAGTCTCTGGAAACACCATATATTTT.

The V gene is TRBV25-1, the J gene TRBJ2-5, with 10 bases aligning to TRBD2. CDR1 MGHDK and CDR2 SYGVNS come from the germline V gene. The V segment lost 8 bases and the J segment 5 bases; nucleotides outside the gene matches: 8. This CDR3 is built from 14 residues. CDR3 sequence (DNA): TGTGCCAGCGGTCAGCTAGCGGGGGTTGAGACCCAGTACTTC. Protein product: CASGQLAGVETQYF.

The gene calls are TRBV20-1 and TRBJ2-4; D gene unclear. CDR1 is DFQATT and CDR2 is SNEGSKA in the germline V gene (reference sequence). The CDR3 length is 11 residues. Trimming took off 7 bases at V and 0 bases at J, with 4 bases between the two ends. The CDR3 protein is CSGLAKNIQYF. CDR3 sequence (DNA): TGCAGTGGCTTAGCCAAAAACATTCAGTACTTC.

The chain combines TRBV5-1 with TRBJ2-5, with D possibly being TRBD2 (6 bases). CDR1 SGHRS and CDR2 YFSETQ come from the germline V gene. The CDR3 spans 12 residues. V was cut by 4 bases and J by 5 bases, with 9 bases left in between. Here the CDR3 reads CASSIRGETQYF. DNA of the CDR3: TGCGCCAGCAGCATCCGGGGGGAGACCCAGTACTTC.

The chain carries TRBV5-1 and TRBJ2-7; TRBD1 matches 10 bases. The CDR3 is 14 residues long. Germline values: CDR1 SGHRS, CDR2 YFSETQ. V lost 4 bases to trimming and J lost 4 bases; unmatched junction nucleotides: 5. The CDR3 here is CASSQGQGGYEQYF. CDR3 bases: TGCGCCAGCAGCCAAGGACAGGGGGGGTACGAGCAGTACTTC. The variable domain in full, completed from reference TRBV5-1 and TRBJ2-7, reads KAGVTQTPRYLIKTRGQQVTLSCSPISGHRSVSWYQQTPGQGLQFLFEYFSETQRNKGNFPGRFSGRQFSNSRSEMNVSTLELGDSALYLCASSQGQGGYEQYFGPGTRLTVT.

The chain recombines TRBV5-1 with TRBJ1-1, with D perhaps TRBD1 (6 bases). This CDR3 is 12 amino acids long. V lost 4 bases and J 5 bases, leaving 9 bases between the germline ends. CDR1 is SGHRS, CDR2 YFSETQ, per germline. CDR3 amino acids: CASSPQGTEAFF. Here the CDR3 DNA reads TGCGCCAGCAGCCCACAGGGAACTGAAGCTTTCTTT.

The rearrangement links TRBV7-6 to TRBJ2-5; TRBD2 agrees at 7 bases. The junction had 8 bases not matched to a gene; V was cut back by 8 bases and J by 2 bases. The CDR3 has 14 residues. CDR1 is SGHVS, CDR2 FNYEAQ, per germline. CDR3 sequence (DNA): TGTGCCAGCGGCCCCGGGACTATACAAGAGACCCAGTACTTC. Encoded protein: CASGPGTIQETQYF.

This sequence joins TRBV5-4 and TRBJ1-1, with D uncertain. The CDR3 has 14 amino acids. From germline, CDR1 is SGHNT and CDR2 YYREEE (reference sequence). The V end was cut by 4 bases, the J end by 0 bases, with 10 bases between. DNA of the CDR3: TGTGCCAGCAGCCGCGGTCTTCTGAACACTGAAGCTTTCTTT. This codes for CASSRGLLNTEAFF.

The J gene is TRBJ1-3, the V gene TRBV5-8; possible D gene TRBD1, 5 bases. V was shortened by 0 bases and J by 0 bases, with 13 bases between the two germline ends. Germline V gives CDR1 SGHTS, CDR2 YDEGEE. The CDR3 consists of 17 residues. The CDR3 sequence is CASSLVQDTYSGNTIYF. The CDR3 DNA sequence: TGTGCCAGCAGCTTGGTACAGGACACCTACTCTGGAAACACCATATATTTT.